This TCR beta chain was sequenced for a study of blood T cells in healthy people across ages. Study-level information: About one barcoded beta molecule was captured per two T cells (by template switching). Study-wide points: PBMCs left unsorted prevented a conclusive naive versus antigen-experienced comparison.

V was cut by 4 bases and J by 1 base, with 18 bases left in between. CDR3 length: 16 amino acids. The germline V gene has CDR1 SGDLS and CDR2 YYNGEE. As for this clonotype: Antigen: not known.

Samples each yielded at least 5 micrograms of total RNA. Through a sample-barcoded 5' primer and a J-beta primer mix, a second PCR was run for roughly 6 to 12 cycles. TCRdb re-analysed the 5' RACE reads in MiXCR, keeping a single row per CDR3 protein. The repertoire holds about 1,500,000 distinct CDR3 sequences, with roughly 45% as singletons. The receptor comes from a young woman in good health. Material for sequencing was blood. The chain joins TRBV9 to TRBJ2-7; D possibly corresponds to TRBD2 (5 bases). As DNA, the CDR3 is TGTGCCAGCAGCTCCGGACCTACCGGGAAATCCTACGAGCAGTACTTC. Residues: CASSSGPTGKSYEQYF.